This is a list of T cell receptor beta chains from one sample in a study of blood T cells in healthy people across ages. From the 5' RACE reads, TCRdb called clonotypes with MiXCR, one entry per CDR3 protein. Here the sample spans around 1,000,000 distinct CDR3 sequences, 30% to 40% being singletons. Sequencing was carried out using blood. Source of these receptors: a man aged 18-30 years in good health. Both conserved end residues are part of each CDR3. The order of the fields is clone size, J gene, D gene, V gene, CDR3 DNA, CDR3 protein. The D gene is left open where the match is weak. Clone sizes are given selectively: once, few, many, or a class where the clone is expanded.

clone size: few; J gene: TRBJ2-7; D gene: TRBD2; V gene: TRBV13; CDR3 DNA: TGTGCCAGCAGCTCTCGGACTAGCGGGGGGGCCTACGAGCAGTACTTC; CDR3 protein: CASSSRTSGGAYEQYF
clone size: -; J gene: TRBJ1-1; D gene: -; V gene: TRBV20-1; CDR3 DNA: TGCAGTGCTAGACCCTTTGGGGGAGGCATGAACACTGAAGCTTTCTTT; CDR3 protein: CSARPFGGGMNTEAFF
clone size: once; J gene: TRBJ1-1; D gene: TRBD1; V gene: TRBV25-1; CDR3 DNA: TGTGCCAGCAGTTCCGGGACAGGGGGCTCTTTAACTTTCTTT; CDR3 protein: CASSSGTGGSLTFF
clone size: -; J gene: TRBJ1-4; D gene: -; V gene: TRBV5-1; CDR3 DNA: TGCGCCAGCAGCAAATACACTTCGGATGAAAAACTGTTTTTT; CDR3 protein: CASSKYTSDEKLFF
clone size: -; J gene: TRBJ2-1; D gene: TRBD2; V gene: TRBV7-3; CDR3 DNA: TGTGCCAGCAGCCCCAGCAGCGGGGGGAAGTACAATGAGCAGTTCTTC; CDR3 protein: CASSPSSGGKYNEQFF
clone size: few; J gene: TRBJ1-3; D gene: TRBD1; V gene: TRBV7-9; CDR3 DNA: TGTGCCAGCAGCACCTGGGACAGGGAAGACACCATATATTTT; CDR3 protein: CASSTWDREDTIYF
clone size: -; J gene: TRBJ1-5; D gene: -; V gene: TRBV11-2; CDR3 DNA: TGTGCCAGCAGCGAAAGAGGGGGGTATAGCAATCAGCCCCAGCATTTT; CDR3 protein: CASSERGGYSNQPQHF
clone size: -; J gene: TRBJ1-6; D gene: -; V gene: TRBV4-3; CDR3 DNA: TGCGCCAGCAGCCAAAACGCAGGGTCGGGTTCACCCCTCCACTTT; CDR3 protein: CASSQNAGSGSPLHF
clone size: -; J gene: TRBJ1-6; D gene: -; V gene: TRBV12-3/TRBV12-4; CDR3 DNA: TGTGCCAGCAGTGCGACGGATAATCCACCCCTCCACTTT; CDR3 protein: CASSATDNPPLHF
clone size: few; J gene: TRBJ2-2; D gene: -; V gene: TRBV3-1; CDR3 DNA: TGTGCCAGCAGCCGGACTGGAAGCAACACCGGGGAGCTGTTTTTT; CDR3 protein: CASSRTGSNTGELFF
clone size: -; J gene: TRBJ2-1; D gene: -; V gene: TRBV6-5; CDR3 DNA: TGTGCCAGCAGCCGACATACTGAGAATGAGCAGTTCTTC; CDR3 protein: CASSRHTENEQFF
clone size: few; J gene: TRBJ2-4; D gene: TRBD1; V gene: TRBV5-6; CDR3 DNA: TGTGCCAGCACCCTACAGGGGGCCGGAAACATTCAGTACTTC; CDR3 protein: CASTLQGAGNIQYF
clone size: few; J gene: TRBJ1-2; D gene: TRBD1; V gene: TRBV24-1; CDR3 DNA: TGTGCCACCAGCTCCATACAGGGGTCCTATGGCTACACCTTC; CDR3 protein: CATSSIQGSYGYTF
clone size: few; J gene: TRBJ2-1; D gene: TRBD1; V gene: TRBV7-2; CDR3 DNA: TGTGCCAGCAGCTTTCGGACAGGTCGCGGAAATGAGCAGTTCTTC; CDR3 protein: CASSFRTGRGNEQFF
clone size: -; J gene: TRBJ2-1; D gene: -; V gene: TRBV10-3; CDR3 DNA: TGTGCCATCAAAGGACCGGGTTCCTACAATGAGCAGTTCTTC; CDR3 protein: CAIKGPGSYNEQFF
clone size: once; J gene: TRBJ1-2; D gene: TRBD1; V gene: TRBV4-1; CDR3 DNA: TGCGCCAGCAGCCAAGAGGGACAGATTTATGGCTACACCTTC; CDR3 protein: CASSQEGQIYGYTF
clone size: few; J gene: TRBJ2-1; D gene: -; V gene: TRBV12-3/TRBV12-4; CDR3 DNA: TGTGCCAGCAGTTCTAGGGATTGGGACTACAATGAGCAGTTCTTC; CDR3 protein: CASSSRDWDYNEQFF
clone size: few; J gene: TRBJ2-1; D gene: -; V gene: TRBV3-1; CDR3 DNA: TGTGCCAGCAGGTTATCCAGTGAGCAGTTCTTC; CDR3 protein: CASRLSSEQFF
clone size: few; J gene: TRBJ1-1; D gene: -; V gene: TRBV20-1; CDR3 DNA: TGCAGTGCGGGCCCAGGGCCACTCACTGAAGCTTTCTTT; CDR3 protein: CSAGPGPLTEAFF
clone size: few; J gene: TRBJ1-1; D gene: -; V gene: TRBV4-2; CDR3 DNA: TGTGCCAGCAGCCAAGAGATGTGGGCGGACACTGAAGCTTTCTTT; CDR3 protein: CASSQEMWADTEAFF
clone size: -; J gene: TRBJ1-1; D gene: -; V gene: TRBV7-2; CDR3 DNA: TGTGCCAGCAGCACCCCTCCTGGGAGGAGTGAAGCTTTCTTT; CDR3 protein: CASSTPPGRSEAFF
clone size: -; J gene: TRBJ1-1; D gene: -; V gene: TRBV3-1; CDR3 DNA: TGTGCCAGCAGCCTCACAAACGGGGGACGAGAGAAGGTTTTCTTT; CDR3 protein: CASSLTNGGREKVFF
clone size: once; J gene: TRBJ1-1; D gene: -; V gene: TRBV30; CDR3 DNA: TGTGCCGGGAGTAGAAACCCTGAAGCTTTCTTT; CDR3 protein: CAGSRNPEAFF
clone size: -; J gene: TRBJ2-2; D gene: -; V gene: TRBV7-8; CDR3 DNA: TGTGCCGGGGGGAACACCGGGGAGCTGTTTTTT; CDR3 protein: CAGGNTGELFF
clone size: -; J gene: TRBJ2-5; D gene: -; V gene: TRBV4-3; CDR3 DNA: TGCGCCAGCAGCCAAGCATCATACTCCTACAATGAGCAGTACTTC; CDR3 protein: CASSQASYSYNEQYF
clone size: many; J gene: TRBJ1-2; D gene: -; V gene: TRBV12-3/TRBV12-4; CDR3 DNA: TGTGCCAGCAGTTTCGGGAGAGAAACCCGCTCTAACTATGGCTACACCTTC; CDR3 protein: CASSFGRETRSNYGYTF
clone size: few; J gene: TRBJ1-5; D gene: TRBD1; V gene: TRBV29-1; CDR3 DNA: TGCAGCATCGGGACAGGGTCCAATCAGCCCCAGCATTTT; CDR3 protein: CSIGTGSNQPQHF
clone size: -; J gene: TRBJ2-7; D gene: -; V gene: TRBV2; CDR3 DNA: TGTGCCAGCAGTAGCGGGACAGCTCCCTACAATGAGCAGTACTTC; CDR3 protein: CASSSGTAPYNEQYF
clone size: -; J gene: TRBJ2-1; D gene: TRBD1; V gene: TRBV5-1; CDR3 DNA: TGCGCCAGCAGCCTTCACCCAGAGGGACAGTCAAATGAGCAGTTCTTC; CDR3 protein: CASSLHPEGQSNEQFF
clone size: few; J gene: TRBJ1-1; D gene: TRBD1; V gene: TRBV4-3; CDR3 DNA: TGCGCCAGCAGCCAAAGGGACAGGGGCGGAGGCACTGAAGCTTTCTTT; CDR3 protein: CASSQRDRGGGTEAFF
clone size: few; J gene: TRBJ2-1; D gene: TRBD2; V gene: TRBV2; CDR3 DNA: TGTGCCAGCAGTGGCCACAGCGGGGGGCCCTCCTACAATGAGCAGTTCTTC; CDR3 protein: CASSGHSGGPSYNEQFF
clone size: -; J gene: TRBJ2-2; D gene: TRBD2; V gene: TRBV27; CDR3 DNA: TGTGCCAGCAGTTTGGGGGGGGTAGTGGCCGGGGAGCTGTTTTTT; CDR3 protein: CASSLGGVVAGELFF
clone size: few; J gene: TRBJ2-1; D gene: -; V gene: TRBV2; CDR3 DNA: TGTGCCACACAAATGGACGGGACGGATGAGCAGTTCTTC; CDR3 protein: CATQMDGTDEQFF
clone size: -; J gene: TRBJ1-1; D gene: TRBD1; V gene: TRBV12-3/TRBV12-4; CDR3 DNA: TGTGCCAGCAGTGTAGCAGGGGGCGACTCTGAAGCTTTCTTT; CDR3 protein: CASSVAGGDSEAFF
clone size: -; J gene: TRBJ1-2; D gene: -; V gene: TRBV4-2; CDR3 DNA: TGTGCCAGCAGCGAAGGGGCTGACGACTACACCTTC; CDR3 protein: CASSEGADDYTF
clone size: -; J gene: TRBJ2-3; D gene: TRBD2; V gene: TRBV15; CDR3 DNA: TGTGCCACCAGCAGAGTTAGCGGGGGAGACACAGATACGCAGTATTTT; CDR3 protein: CATSRVSGGDTDTQYF
clone size: -; J gene: TRBJ2-1; D gene: -; V gene: TRBV20-1; CDR3 DNA: TGCAGTGCCACTTCTGGGGGGGCCATATACAATGAGCAGTTCTTC; CDR3 protein: CSATSGGAIYNEQFF
clone size: few; J gene: TRBJ1-1; D gene: -; V gene: TRBV6-2/TRBV6-3; CDR3 DNA: TGTGCCAGCACCGAAGGAGGTGGGAGCGAAGCTTTCTTT; CDR3 protein: CASTEGGGSEAFF
clone size: -; J gene: TRBJ2-1; D gene: -; V gene: TRBV4-2; CDR3 DNA: TGTGCCAGCAGCCATATCACAGGAGCACCCAATGAGCAGTTCTTC; CDR3 protein: CASSHITGAPNEQFF
clone size: -; J gene: TRBJ2-7; D gene: -; V gene: TRBV6-1; CDR3 DNA: TGTGCCAGCAGTGAAGAATTCAGAGTTTCCTACGAGCAGTACTTC; CDR3 protein: CASSEEFRVSYEQYF
clone size: few; J gene: TRBJ2-6; D gene: TRBD1; V gene: TRBV14; CDR3 DNA: TGTGCCAGCAGCCCTACAGGGGAACCTATCTCTGGGGCCAACGTCCTGACTTTC; CDR3 protein: CASSPTGEPISGANVLTF
clone size: -; J gene: TRBJ1-2; D gene: -; V gene: TRBV7-2; CDR3 DNA: TGTGCCAGCAGTTCCAAGTCGACCGCTGGCTACACCTTC; CDR3 protein: CASSSKSTAGYTF
clone size: few; J gene: TRBJ1-2; D gene: -; V gene: TRBV29-1; CDR3 DNA: TGCAGCGGTGGCTTTAACTATGGCTACACCTTC; CDR3 protein: CSGGFNYGYTF
clone size: -; J gene: TRBJ2-7; D gene: TRBD1; V gene: TRBV12-3/TRBV12-4; CDR3 DNA: TGTGCCAGCAATACCGGGACAGGGAGTTACGAGCAGTACTTC; CDR3 protein: CASNTGTGSYEQYF
clone size: few; J gene: TRBJ2-2; D gene: TRBD1; V gene: TRBV29-1; CDR3 DNA: TGCAGCGTTATGGGACAGGGGCCCACCGGGGAGCTGTTTTTT; CDR3 protein: CSVMGQGPTGELFF
clone size: -; J gene: TRBJ2-7; D gene: -; V gene: TRBV6-1; CDR3 DNA: TGTGCCAGCACCGGAACAGTGGCCCGGGAGTACGAGCAGTACTTC; CDR3 protein: CASTGTVAREYEQYF
clone size: -; J gene: TRBJ2-2; D gene: -; V gene: TRBV4-3; CDR3 DNA: TGCGCCAGCAGCCAAGAATCAGGGGTCGGGGAGCTGTTTTTT; CDR3 protein: CASSQESGVGELFF
clone size: -; J gene: TRBJ2-1; D gene: -; V gene: TRBV7-9; CDR3 DNA: TGTGCCGCAGGGGCCCCCGGTATAGATGAGCAGTTCTTC; CDR3 protein: CAAGAPGIDEQFF
clone size: -; J gene: TRBJ1-1; D gene: -; V gene: TRBV5-6; CDR3 DNA: TGTGCCAGCAGCTTATCGGGGAAGGGGGGGAACACTGAAGCTTTCTTT; CDR3 protein: CASSLSGKGGNTEAFF
clone size: -; J gene: TRBJ1-6; D gene: -; V gene: TRBV5-4; CDR3 DNA: TGTGCCAGCAGCTCCTCCGGGACGGAAAATTCACCCCTCCACTTT; CDR3 protein: CASSSSGTENSPLHF
clone size: -; J gene: TRBJ2-3; D gene: -; V gene: TRBV20-1; CDR3 DNA: TGCAGTGCTTTATCCGGGGGTACCACAGATACGCAGTATTTT; CDR3 protein: CSALSGGTTDTQYF
clone size: -; J gene: TRBJ2-3; D gene: -; V gene: TRBV5-1; CDR3 DNA: TGCGCCAGCAGCCTAGGGACAACGGCCGCGGATACGCAGTATTTT; CDR3 protein: CASSLGTTAADTQYF
clone size: many; J gene: TRBJ1-2; D gene: TRBD1; V gene: TRBV29-1; CDR3 DNA: TGCAGCGTTGAGCAGGGGACAGCCTACTATGGCTACACCTTC; CDR3 protein: CSVEQGTAYYGYTF
clone size: few; J gene: TRBJ1-2; D gene: -; V gene: TRBV4-1; CDR3 DNA: TGCGCCAGCAGCCAAGAATCGGGGGTTGACTACACCTTC; CDR3 protein: CASSQESGVDYTF
clone size: -; J gene: TRBJ2-7; D gene: TRBD1; V gene: TRBV19; CDR3 DNA: TGTGCCAGTAGTATCACAGGGGGCTGGGGAGACGAGCAGTACTTC; CDR3 protein: CASSITGGWGDEQYF
clone size: few; J gene: TRBJ1-2; D gene: -; V gene: TRBV5-1; CDR3 DNA: TGCGCCAGCAGCCGTGACGGACGGACGAACTATGGCTACACCTTC; CDR3 protein: CASSRDGRTNYGYTF
clone size: -; J gene: TRBJ1-6; D gene: -; V gene: TRBV6-2/TRBV6-3; CDR3 DNA: TGTGCCAGCATCCCCTCGAGAGATTCACCCCTCCACTTT; CDR3 protein: CASIPSRDSPLHF
clone size: few; J gene: TRBJ2-7; D gene: -; V gene: TRBV7-2; CDR3 DNA: TGTGCCAGCAGCCAATACAGGGCTTCCTACGAGCAGTACTTC; CDR3 protein: CASSQYRASYEQYF
clone size: many; J gene: TRBJ1-1; D gene: -; V gene: TRBV2; CDR3 DNA: TGTGCCAGCAGTGAACGGCAGAATGAAGCTTTCTTT; CDR3 protein: CASSERQNEAFF
clone size: -; J gene: TRBJ2-1; D gene: TRBD2; V gene: TRBV20-1; CDR3 DNA: TGCAGTGCTAGGGTACGGACTAGCGGGGGGGCTTGGAATGAGCAGTTCTTC; CDR3 protein: CSARVRTSGGAWNEQFF